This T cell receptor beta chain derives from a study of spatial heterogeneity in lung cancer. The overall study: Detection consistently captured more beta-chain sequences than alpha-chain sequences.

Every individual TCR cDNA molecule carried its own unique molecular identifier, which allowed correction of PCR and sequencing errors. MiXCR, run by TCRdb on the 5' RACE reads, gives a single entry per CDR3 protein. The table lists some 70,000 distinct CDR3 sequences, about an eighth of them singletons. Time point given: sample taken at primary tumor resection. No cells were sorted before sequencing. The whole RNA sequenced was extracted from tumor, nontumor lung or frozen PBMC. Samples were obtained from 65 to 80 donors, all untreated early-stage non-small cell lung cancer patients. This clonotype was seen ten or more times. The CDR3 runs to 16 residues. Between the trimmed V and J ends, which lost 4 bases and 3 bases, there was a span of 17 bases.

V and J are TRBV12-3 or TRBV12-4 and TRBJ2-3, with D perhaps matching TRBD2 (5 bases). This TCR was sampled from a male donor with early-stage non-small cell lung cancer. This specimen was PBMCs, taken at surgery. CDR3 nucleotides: TGTGCCAGCAGTTCCCCCCCCGGGCGGGCAACAGATACGCAGTATTTT. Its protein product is CASSSPPGRATDTQYF.